This TCR beta chain emerged from a study of beta chain features in type 1 diabetes. CDR3 length: 14 residues. V shed 3 bases and J shed 0 bases, with 9 bases lying between them. Germline CDR1 reads SQVTM; CDR2 reads ANQGSEA. The entirety of the isolated RNA underwent reverse transcription, so expressed TCRB transcripts were sequenced. Measured with immunoSEQ multiplex PCR; TCRdb has only the in-frame clones, and not every one. The sample lists approximately 730,000 clones; roughly 13% were seen once. General observations from the study: It was possible that PCR favored shorter templates, equally so in patients and controls. In these data, an HLA type influence on TCRB rearrangement remained unresolved. Patients with Type 1 diabetes showed moderately but significantly shorter TCRB CDR3s in all four CD4+ subsets. Cells with high TCR expression could be over-represented when cDNA is sequenced.

Sorting that relied on CD45RO/CCR7/CD25/CD127/CD95/CD27 yielded CD4+ naive, central memory, regulatory and stem cell-like memory cells. This clone was seen a few times. Its target is unknown. The sequence was obtained from a man aged 18 to 29 with type 1 diabetes. V usage is TRBV29-1 and J usage is TRBJ2-1; D ambiguous. Sequenced sample: naive CD4+ T cells from blood. In DNA form, the CDR3 reads TGCAGCGTTGACGTCGTGAGCTCCTACAATGAGCAGTTCTTC. Translation: CSVDVVSSYNEQFF.